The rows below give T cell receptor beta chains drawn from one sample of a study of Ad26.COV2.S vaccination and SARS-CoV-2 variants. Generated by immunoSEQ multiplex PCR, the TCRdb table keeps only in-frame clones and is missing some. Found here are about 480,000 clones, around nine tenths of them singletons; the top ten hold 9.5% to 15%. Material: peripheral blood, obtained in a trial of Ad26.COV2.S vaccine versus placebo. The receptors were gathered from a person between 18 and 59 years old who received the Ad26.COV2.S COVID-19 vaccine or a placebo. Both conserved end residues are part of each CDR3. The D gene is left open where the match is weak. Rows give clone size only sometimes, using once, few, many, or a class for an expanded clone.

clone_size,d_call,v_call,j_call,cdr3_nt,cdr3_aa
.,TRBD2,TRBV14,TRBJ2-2,TGTGCCAGCAGCCCCTATAAGGGGACTAGCGGGAACACCGGGGAGCTGTTTTTT,CASSPYKGTSGNTGELFF
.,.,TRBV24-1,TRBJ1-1,TGTGCCACCAGTGATACTCTAGAGGGTCGAGCTTTCTTT,CATSDTLEGRAFF
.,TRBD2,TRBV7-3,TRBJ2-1,TGTGCCAGCAGCTTAACCGCGGGGGGACGCTACAATGAGCAGTTCTTC,CASSLTAGGRYNEQFF
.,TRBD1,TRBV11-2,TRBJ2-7,TGTGCCAGCAGCCGCTCAGGGGACAGGGGCCACGAGCAGTACTTC,CASSRSGDRGHEQYF
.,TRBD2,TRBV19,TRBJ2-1,TGTGCCAGTACCCAGGGCGGGAGGGGTGAGCAGTTCTTC,CASTQGGRGEQFF
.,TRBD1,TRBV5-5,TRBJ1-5,TGTGCCAGCAGCTTGTTTGGGGGACAGGGGGTACAGCCCCAGCATTTT,CASSLFGGQGVQPQHF
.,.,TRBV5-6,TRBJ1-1,TGTGCCAGCAGTGAGGGGTATAGTTCTTCGGATGAAGCTTTCTTT,CASSEGYSSSDEAFF
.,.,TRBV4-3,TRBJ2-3,TGCGCCAGCAGCCAAGATAGTAGGGGATACACAGATACGCAGTATTTT,CASSQDSRGYTDTQYF
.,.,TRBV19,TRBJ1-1,TGTGCCGTTACTGAAGGCCCTTTCCGGACTGAAGCTTTCTTT,CAVTEGPFRTEAFF
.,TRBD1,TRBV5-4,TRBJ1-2,TGTGCCAGCAGCCCGGGACAGTATGGCTACACCTTC,CASSPGQYGYTF
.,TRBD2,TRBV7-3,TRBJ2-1,TGTGCCAGCAGCTTATGGAGCGGGAGTCGGGCCAATGAGCAGTTCTTC,CASSLWSGSRANEQFF
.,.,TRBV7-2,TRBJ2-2,TGTGCCAGCAGTCAAACTAGTACGTCCGCCGGGGAGCTGTTTTTT,CASSQTSTSAGELFF
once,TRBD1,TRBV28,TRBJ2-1,TGTGCCAGCAGAAAAGACAGGGGGCAGTACAATGAGCAGTTCTTC,CASRKDRGQYNEQFF
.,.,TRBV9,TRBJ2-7,TGTGCCAGCAGCCCGACGGGACGGAACTACGAGCAGTACTTC,CASSPTGRNYEQYF
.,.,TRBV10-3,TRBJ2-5,TGTGCCATCAGCCCCGGGGTGGAGACCCAGTACTTC,CAISPGVETQYF
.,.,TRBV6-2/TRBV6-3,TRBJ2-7,TGTGCCAGCAGCCGACAGAGCCGCCTCTACGAGCAGTACTTC,CASSRQSRLYEQYF
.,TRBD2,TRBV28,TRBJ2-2,TGTGCCAGCGGACTAGCGGGAGATTTGGACACCGGGGAGCTGTTTTTT,CASGLAGDLDTGELFF
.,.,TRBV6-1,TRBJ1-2,TGTGCCAGCAGTGAAGCCGGCCCCAGGGCGGGTGGCTACACCTTC,CASSEAGPRAGGYTF
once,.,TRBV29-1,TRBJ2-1,TGCAGCGTTCGAGCCAACAATGAGCAGTTCTTC,CSVRANNEQFF
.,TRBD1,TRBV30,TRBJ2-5,TGTGCCTGGACGCCAGGGGGCCCCCCGAGAACCCAGTACTTC,CAWTPGGPPRTQYF
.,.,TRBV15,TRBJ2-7,TGTGCCACCAGCAGAGACCCAGCTAACTACGAGCAGTACTTC,CATSRDPANYEQYF
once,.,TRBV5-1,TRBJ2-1,TGCGCCAGCAGCCCTCCAACAACAGGGCTGGATGAGCAGTTCTTC,CASSPPTTGLDEQFF
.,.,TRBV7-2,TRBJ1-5,TGTGCCAGCAGCTTTGTTGGGGGGCAGCCCCAGCATTTT,CASSFVGGQPQHF
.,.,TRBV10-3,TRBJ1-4,TGTGCCATCAGAGGCGGTGATGAAAAACTGTTTTTT,CAIRGGDEKLFF
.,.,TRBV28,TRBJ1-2,TGTGCCAGCAGTTTAATTGGGGTGGGCTCCTTCAGTCATGGCTACACCTTC,CASSLIGVGSFSHGYTF
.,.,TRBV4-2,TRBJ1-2,TGTGCCAGCAGCCAAACAGACCGCTATGGCTACACCTTC,CASSQTDRYGYTF
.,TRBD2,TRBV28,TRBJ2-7,TGTGCCAGCAGCCGAGGGACTAGCTCCAGGGACGAGCAGTACTTC,CASSRGTSSRDEQYF
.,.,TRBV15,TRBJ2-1,TGTGCCACCAGCGGCCCTGTATTCAATGTGGGGCAGTTCTTC,CATSGPVFNVGQFF
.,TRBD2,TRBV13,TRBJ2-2,TGTGCCAGCAGCTTACGACCGGGACTAGCGGGAGTCACCGGGGAGCTGTTTTTT,CASSLRPGLAGVTGELFF
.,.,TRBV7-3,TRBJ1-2,TGTGCCAGCAGCTTTGGAGGAGAGGGCTATGGCTACACCTTC,CASSFGGEGYGYTF
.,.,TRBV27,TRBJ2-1,TGTGCCAGCAGTTTGGGCGCGTACAATGAGCAGTTCTTC,CASSLGAYNEQFF
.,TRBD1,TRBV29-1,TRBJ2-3,TGCAGCGTTTACCCGTTGGACAGGGTGGCAGATACGCAGTATTTT,CSVYPLDRVADTQYF
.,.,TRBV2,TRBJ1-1,TGTGCCAGCACTACGACCAGGAGGAACACTGAAGCTTTCTTT,CASTTTRRNTEAFF